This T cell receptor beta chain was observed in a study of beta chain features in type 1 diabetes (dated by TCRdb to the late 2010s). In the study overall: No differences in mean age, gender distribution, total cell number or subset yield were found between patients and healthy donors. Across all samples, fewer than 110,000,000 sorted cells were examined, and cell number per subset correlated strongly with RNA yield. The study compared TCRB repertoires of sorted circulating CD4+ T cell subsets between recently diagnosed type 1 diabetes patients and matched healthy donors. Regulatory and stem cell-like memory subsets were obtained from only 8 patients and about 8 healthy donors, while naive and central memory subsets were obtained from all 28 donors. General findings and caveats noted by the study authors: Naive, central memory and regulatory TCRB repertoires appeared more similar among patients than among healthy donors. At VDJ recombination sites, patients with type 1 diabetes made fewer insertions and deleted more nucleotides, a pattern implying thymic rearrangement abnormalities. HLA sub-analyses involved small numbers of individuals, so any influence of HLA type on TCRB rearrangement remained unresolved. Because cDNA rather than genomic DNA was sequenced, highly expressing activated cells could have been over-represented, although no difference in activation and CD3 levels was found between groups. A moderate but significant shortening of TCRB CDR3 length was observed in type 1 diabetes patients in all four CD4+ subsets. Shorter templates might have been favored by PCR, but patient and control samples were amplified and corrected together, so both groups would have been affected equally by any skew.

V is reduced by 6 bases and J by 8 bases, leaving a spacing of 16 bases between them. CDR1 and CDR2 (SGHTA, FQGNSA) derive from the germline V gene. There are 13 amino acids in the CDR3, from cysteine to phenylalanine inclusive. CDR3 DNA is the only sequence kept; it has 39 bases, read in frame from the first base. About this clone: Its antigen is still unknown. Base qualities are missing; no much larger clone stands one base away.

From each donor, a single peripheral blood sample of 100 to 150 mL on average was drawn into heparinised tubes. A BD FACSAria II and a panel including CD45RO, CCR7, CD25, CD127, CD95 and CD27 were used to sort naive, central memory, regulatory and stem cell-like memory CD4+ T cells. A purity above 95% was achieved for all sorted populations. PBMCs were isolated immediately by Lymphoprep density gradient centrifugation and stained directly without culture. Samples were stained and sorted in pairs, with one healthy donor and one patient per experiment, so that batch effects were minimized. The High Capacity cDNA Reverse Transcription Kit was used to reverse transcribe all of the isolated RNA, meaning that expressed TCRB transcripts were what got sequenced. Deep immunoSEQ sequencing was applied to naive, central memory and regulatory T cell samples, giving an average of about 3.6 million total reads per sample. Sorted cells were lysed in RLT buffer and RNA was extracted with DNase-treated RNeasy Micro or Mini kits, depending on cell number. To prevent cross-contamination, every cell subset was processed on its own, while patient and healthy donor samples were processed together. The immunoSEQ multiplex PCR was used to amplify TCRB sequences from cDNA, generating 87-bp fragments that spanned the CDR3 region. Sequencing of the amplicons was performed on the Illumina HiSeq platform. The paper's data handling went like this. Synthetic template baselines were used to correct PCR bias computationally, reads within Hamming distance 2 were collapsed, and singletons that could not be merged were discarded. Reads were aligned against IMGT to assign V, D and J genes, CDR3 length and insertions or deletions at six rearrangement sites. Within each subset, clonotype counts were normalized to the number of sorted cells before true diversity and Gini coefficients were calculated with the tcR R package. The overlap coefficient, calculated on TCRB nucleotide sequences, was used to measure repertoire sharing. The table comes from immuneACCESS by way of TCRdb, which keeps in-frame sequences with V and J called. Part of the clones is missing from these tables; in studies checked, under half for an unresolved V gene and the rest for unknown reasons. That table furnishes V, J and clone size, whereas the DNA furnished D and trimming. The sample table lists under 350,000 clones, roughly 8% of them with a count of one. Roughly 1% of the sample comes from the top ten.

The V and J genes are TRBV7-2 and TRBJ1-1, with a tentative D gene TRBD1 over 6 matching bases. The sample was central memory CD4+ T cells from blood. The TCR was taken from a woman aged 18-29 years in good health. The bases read TGTGCCAGCAGAAATCCGGGACACCCGGAAGCTTTCTTT. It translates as CASRNPGHPEAFF.